This TCR beta chain originates from a study of long-term antiretroviral therapy in people with HIV. The authors ran the immunoSEQ assay, v3.0, at survey level. Sequencing was performed with immunoSEQ multiplex PCR; in TCRdb, only in-frame clones are kept and a portion is missing. The sample carries some 19,000 clones, around nine tenths recorded once. Germline values: CDR1 SGHVS, CDR2 FQNEAQ. V was cut by 1 base and J by 2 bases, with 9 bases left in between. This CDR3 comprises 15 residues. The source material was unsorted PBMCs, sampled 0.5 years after starting antiretroviral therapy. The chain combines TRBV7-8 with TRBJ2-1; D unresolved. The sequence came from a man aged 40-49 years with HIV. CDR3 sequence: CASSLGHGAYNEQFF. CDR3 nucleotide sequence: TGTGCCAGCAGCTTAGGACACGGAGCCTACAATGAGCAGTTCTTC.